This is a list of T cell receptor beta chains from one sample in a study of T cells after yellow fever vaccination. MiXCR, applied by TCRdb to the 5' RACE reads, yields one record per CDR3 protein. This table holds hundreds of thousands of distinct CDR3 sequences, just over 20% found once. This material consisted of PBMCs, taken about 20 days after the first yellow fever vaccination. These receptors were obtained from a man aged 18-30 years who received the YFV17D yellow fever vaccine. CDR3s include the opening cysteine and the closing phenylalanine or tryptophan. A D gene is named only where the DNA matches it firmly. Size is stated for part of the rows, as once, few or many counts, or as a class when the clone is expanded.

clone size,J gene,V gene,D gene,CDR3 DNA,CDR3 protein
NA,TRBJ1-5,TRBV12-3/TRBV12-4,NA,TGTGCCAGCAGACGGGGATCCAGGCAGCCCCAGCATTTT,CASRRGSRQPQHF
few,TRBJ2-2,TRBV6-2/TRBV6-3,NA,TGTGCCAGCAGTTCCCCGCTAGAGGCCGGGGAGCTGTTTTTT,CASSSPLEAGELFF
few,TRBJ1-5,TRBV7-9,NA,TGTGCCAGCAGCTTAGGTGCCAGCAATCAGCCCCAGCATTTT,CASSLGASNQPQHF
few,TRBJ1-2,TRBV7-2,NA,TGTGCCAGCAGCTCATTCCGAGGAAACTATGGCTACACCTTC,CASSSFRGNYGYTF
few,TRBJ2-3,TRBV20-1,TRBD2,TGCAGTGCTCCCACTAGCGGGGGCTCAGATACGCAGTATTTT,CSAPTSGGSDTQYF
few,TRBJ1-1,TRBV5-6,NA,TGTGCCAGCAGCTACCCGACAGGCGCGGCTGAAGCTTTCTTT,CASSYPTGAAEAFF
few,TRBJ2-3,TRBV29-1,NA,TGCAGCGTTGAAGGGGAGTGGGTTTCAGATACGCAGTATTTT,CSVEGEWVSDTQYF
few,TRBJ2-7,TRBV11-2,NA,TGTGCCAGCAGGAGCCGGGACACCTACGAGCAGTACTTC,CASRSRDTYEQYF
few,TRBJ1-1,TRBV5-1,NA,TGCGCCAGCAGCTTGGTACCAGGGGAGGAAGTGCCAGCTTTCTTT,CASSLVPGEEVPAFF
NA,TRBJ1-6,TRBV5-1,NA,TGCGCCAGCAGCTTGGTAGGTGCAGGTAGCATTTCACCCCTCCACTTT,CASSLVGAGSISPLHF
NA,TRBJ1-1,TRBV4-2,TRBD1,TGTGCCAGCAGCCAACCCGGACAGGGGAACACTGAAGCTTTCTTT,CASSQPGQGNTEAFF
many,TRBJ2-3,TRBV3-1,NA,TGTGCCAGCAGCCAGGGCCCAGTTGCGAGCCCAGATACGCAGTATTTT,CASSQGPVASPDTQYF
few,TRBJ1-4,TRBV3-1,NA,TGTGCCAGCATAGGGTCGGATGAAAAACTGTTTTTT,CASIGSDEKLFF
NA,TRBJ2-1,TRBV19,TRBD2,TGTGCCAGTAGCCCAGGGGGTCTAGCGGGGAAACTTGAGCAGTTCTTC,CASSPGGLAGKLEQFF
NA,TRBJ2-5,TRBV6-5,TRBD1,TGTGCCAGCAGTTACTCGGGACAGGGGGGAGAGACCCAGTACTTC,CASSYSGQGGETQYF
NA,TRBJ2-1,TRBV11-3,TRBD1,TGTGCCAGCAGCCTCAGGACAGGGGGTAAAGATGAGCAGTTCTTC,CASSLRTGGKDEQFF
NA,TRBJ1-5,TRBV12-3/TRBV12-4,NA,TGTGCCAGCCAAGGGGCAGGAGGGGCTGGGGGGCAGCCCCAGCATTTT,CASQGAGGAGGQPQHF
NA,TRBJ1-5,TRBV7-2,NA,TGTGCCAGCAGCCGTACTGGGCAGGGAAGTATCCATCAGCCCCAGCATTTT,CASSRTGQGSIHQPQHF
NA,TRBJ2-5,TRBV4-2,TRBD2,TGTGCCAGCAGCCAACCGACGTTACTAGCGGGGGGTGGGGAGACCCAGTACTTC,CASSQPTLLAGGGETQYF
few,TRBJ1-2,TRBV12-3/TRBV12-4,TRBD1,TGTGCCAGCAGAAAGGACAGGGGGCACTATGGCTACACCTTC,CASRKDRGHYGYTF
few,TRBJ2-1,TRBV9,NA,TGTGCCAGCAGCGTACTTACGCGGGGCCCTTGGAGCAATGAGCAGTTCTTC,CASSVLTRGPWSNEQFF
NA,TRBJ2-5,TRBV7-2,TRBD2,TGTGCCAGCAGCTTAGAGCCTAGCGGCGAGACCCAGTACTTC,CASSLEPSGETQYF
few,TRBJ2-1,TRBV7-2,NA,TGTGCCAGCAGCTTAGATACAGGGAGGGCTGAGCAGTTCTTC,CASSLDTGRAEQFF
NA,TRBJ2-5,TRBV28,NA,TGTGCCAGCAGTCCGGGGGGCCGTTCACAAGAGACCCAGTACTTC,CASSPGGRSQETQYF
few,TRBJ2-1,TRBV6-2/TRBV6-3,NA,TGTGCCAGCAGTTACTCGTCCACCCGTTCCTACAATGAGCAGTTCTTC,CASSYSSTRSYNEQFF
NA,TRBJ2-5,TRBV11-2,NA,TGTGCCAGCAGCTTAGGTTCCCAGGGTCAAGAGACCCAGTACTTC,CASSLGSQGQETQYF
many,TRBJ2-1,TRBV25-1,NA,TGTGCCAGCAGTCAAGTGAATGAGCAGTTCTTC,CASSQVNEQFF
NA,TRBJ2-7,TRBV7-9,TRBD1,TGTGCCAGTGCGAACAGGGGGCACGAGCAGTACTTC,CASANRGHEQYF
few,TRBJ1-1,TRBV7-2,NA,TGTGCCAGCAGCTTCGCAGGGGCTACTGAAGCTTTCTTT,CASSFAGATEAFF
NA,TRBJ1-2,TRBV7-2,NA,TGTGCCAGCAGACAAGCTTCGACAGGTCAATATGGCTACACCTTC,CASRQASTGQYGYTF
NA,TRBJ2-3,TRBV9,TRBD2,TGTGCCAGCAGCGCCCAGAGCGGGGGGGCAGATACGCAGTATTTT,CASSAQSGGADTQYF
NA,TRBJ2-5,TRBV15,NA,TGTGCCACCAGCAGAGTCGACGGTCGTGAGACCCAGTACTTC,CATSRVDGRETQYF
few,TRBJ2-1,TRBV20-1,TRBD1,TGCAGTGTCCCGGGACAGGGCGTTTTGGGCAATGAGCAGTTCTTC,CSVPGQGVLGNEQFF
NA,TRBJ2-3,TRBV4-3,NA,TGCGCCAGCAGCCAAGATCCGGACGGCTCAGATACGCAGTATTTT,CASSQDPDGSDTQYF
NA,TRBJ2-3,TRBV6-5,TRBD2,TGTGCCAGCAGTTACTCCCGACTACTAGCGGGGGGCCCCGATACGCAGTATTTT,CASSYSRLLAGGPDTQYF
NA,TRBJ2-1,TRBV9,TRBD2,TGTGCCAGCAGCTCCTTCCCGGGACTAGCTGGCAATGAGCAGTTCTTC,CASSSFPGLAGNEQFF
NA,TRBJ1-4,TRBV29-1,TRBD1,TGCAGCGCGGCGCAGGGGGTTGGTGAAAAACTGTTTTTT,CSAAQGVGEKLFF
many,TRBJ1-1,TRBV10-3,TRBD1,TGTGCCATCAGGGAATTACAGGGGGCCGACACTGAAGCTTTCTTT,CAIRELQGADTEAFF
NA,TRBJ1-6,TRBV7-6,NA,TGTGCCAGCAACGTAGGGGGGGATTCACCCCTCCACTTT,CASNVGGDSPLHF
NA,TRBJ2-1,TRBV12-3/TRBV12-4,NA,TGTGCCAGCATGAGGGAGGGGGCGGGTGAGCAGTTCTTC,CASMREGAGEQFF
NA,TRBJ2-3,TRBV5-1,TRBD2,TGTGCCAGCAGCTTGGCCGCGCTAGCGGATAGCACAGATACGCAGTATTTT,CASSLAALADSTDTQYF
few,TRBJ2-1,TRBV5-6,TRBD2,TGTGCCAGCAGCTTAACTAGCGGGGGGGAGGCCAATGAGCAGTTCTTC,CASSLTSGGEANEQFF
few,TRBJ2-2,TRBV19,TRBD1,TGTGCCAGTAGTACCGGGACAGGGGTCCGCACCGGGGAGCTGTTTTTT,CASSTGTGVRTGELFF
NA,TRBJ2-5,TRBV20-1,NA,TGCAGTGCGAAAGACAGGGTCGGGGGAGAGACCCAGTACTTC,CSAKDRVGGETQYF
NA,TRBJ1-2,TRBV5-1,NA,TGCGCCAGCCGCACCGCGGCACAGAACTATGGCTACACCTTC,CASRTAAQNYGYTF
NA,TRBJ2-7,TRBV5-1,TRBD2,TGCGCCAGCGCCGGGGGGATAGGGTACGAGCAGTACTTC,CASAGGIGYEQYF
NA,TRBJ1-5,TRBV5-5,NA,TGTGCCAGCAGCTCCGCGACCTCGGCCCAGCATTTT,CASSSATSAQHF
few,TRBJ1-1,TRBV6-5,NA,TGTGCCAGCAGTACCCAGGGCTATAAGACTGAAGCTTTCTTT,CASSTQGYKTEAFF
few,TRBJ1-2,TRBV4-1,TRBD1,TGCGCCAGCAGCCAAGCCCCCAACTCACAGGGGTCCTATGGCTACACCTTC,CASSQAPNSQGSYGYTF
few,TRBJ1-5,TRBV19,NA,TGTGCCAGTTCAGAACTAAGCAATCAGCCCCAGCATTTT,CASSELSNQPQHF
NA,TRBJ2-5,TRBV6-5,TRBD1,TGTGCCAGCACTAGTTTCGGACAGGACCAAGAGACCCAGTACTTC,CASTSFGQDQETQYF
NA,TRBJ1-3,TRBV12-3/TRBV12-4,NA,TGTGCCAGCAGGTCTCAGGGCCAGCCTGGAAACACCATATATTTT,CASRSQGQPGNTIYF
NA,TRBJ2-3,TRBV5-1,NA,TGCGCCAGCAGCCAAGGGACCAACACAGATACGCAGTATTTT,CASSQGTNTDTQYF
few,TRBJ1-2,TRBV10-3,NA,TGTGCCAGCAGTAGAGTCGCAGAATTCCCCAACGGCTATGGCTACACCTTC,CASSRVAEFPNGYGYTF
NA,TRBJ2-2,TRBV7-2,NA,TGTGCCAGCAGCTTCTCGACGCAGGGGGAGCTGTTTTTT,CASSFSTQGELFF